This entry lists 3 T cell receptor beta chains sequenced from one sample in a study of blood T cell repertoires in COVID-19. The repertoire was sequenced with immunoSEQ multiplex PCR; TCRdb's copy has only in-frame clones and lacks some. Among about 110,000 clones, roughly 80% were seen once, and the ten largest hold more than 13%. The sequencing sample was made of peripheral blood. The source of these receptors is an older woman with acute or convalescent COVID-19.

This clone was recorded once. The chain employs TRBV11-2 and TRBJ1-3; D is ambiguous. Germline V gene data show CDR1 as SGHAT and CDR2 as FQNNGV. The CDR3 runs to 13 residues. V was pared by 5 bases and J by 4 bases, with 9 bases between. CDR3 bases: TGTGCCAGCAGCCGAGGGCTCGGAAACACCATATATTTT. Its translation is CASSRGLGNTIYF.

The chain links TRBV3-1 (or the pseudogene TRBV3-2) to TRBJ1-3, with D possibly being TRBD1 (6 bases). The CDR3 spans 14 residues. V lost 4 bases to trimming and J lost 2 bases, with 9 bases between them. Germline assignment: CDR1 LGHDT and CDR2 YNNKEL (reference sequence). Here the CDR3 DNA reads TGTGCCAGCAGCCGCGAGGGGGCTGGAAACACCATATATTTT. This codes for CASSREGAGNTIYF.

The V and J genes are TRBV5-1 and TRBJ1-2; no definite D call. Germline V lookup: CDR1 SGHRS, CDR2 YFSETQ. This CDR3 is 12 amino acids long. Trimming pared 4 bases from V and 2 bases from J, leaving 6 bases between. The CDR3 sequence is CASSLYNYGYTF. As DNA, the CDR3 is TGCGCCAGCAGCCTCTACAACTATGGCTACACCTTC.